These 32 T cell receptor beta chains were all obtained from the same sample, sequenced in a study of blood T cells in healthy people across ages. Alongside a J-beta primer mix, a sample-barcoded 5' primer served in a second PCR lasting about 7 to 12 cycles. TCRdb reprocessed the 5' RACE reads with MiXCR, giving one entry per CDR3 protein. The sample yields approximately 900,000 distinct CDR3 sequences, around 48% seen once. Source material: blood. These receptors came from a man aged 25 to 40 in good health.

A few counts support this clonotype. This chain connects TRBV27 to TRBJ2-3; either TRBD1 or TRBD2 may supply D (6 bases each). The CDR3 has 14 amino acids. The germline V gene has CDR1 MNHEY and CDR2 SMNVEV (reference sequence). V shed 8 bases and J shed 0 bases, with 12 bases lying between them. The CDR3 spells CASGGQGSTDTQYF. In DNA, the CDR3 is TGTGCCAGCGGGGGGCAAGGTAGCACAGATACGCAGTATTTT.

This clonotype appeared a few times. This rearrangement joins TRBV7-2 to TRBJ2-3; D call uncertain. CDR3 size: 13 residues. V was clipped by 8 bases and J by 2 bases, with 11 bases between them. Germline V lookup: CDR1 SGHTA, CDR2 FQGNSA. The CDR3 region has the DNA TGTGCCAGCTGCCCGGGTCTCACAGATACGCAGTATTTT. It is translated as CASCPGLTDTQYF.

This clonotype was observed a handful of times. The V gene is TRBV20-1, the J gene TRBJ2-1; 11 bases are shared with TRBD2. This CDR3 contains 14 residues. CDR1 is DFQATT, CDR2 SNEGSKA, per germline (reference sequence). With V trimmed by 6 bases and J by 4 bases, 5 bases remained unmatched. The CDR3 loop reads CSASSGGVYNEQFF. The CDR3 DNA reads as TGCAGTGCCAGTAGCGGGGGGGTATACAATGAGCAGTTCTTC.

The V call is TRBV12-3 or TRBV12-4, the J call TRBJ2-3; TRBD2 might be the D (6 bases). The CDR3 has 14 amino acids. V gave up 3 bases and J gave up 2 bases, with 9 bases separating them. The CDR3 region is CASSFPGVTDTQYF. CDR3 in DNA: TGTGCCAGCAGTTTCCCGGGGGTCACAGATACGCAGTATTTT.

The rearrangement joins TRBV5-1 to TRBJ2-6, with 7 bases fitting TRBD2. The CDR3 has 19 residues. V shed 3 bases and J 1 base; nucleotides not matched to a gene: 13. Germline V gene data show CDR1 as SGHRS and CDR2 as YFSETQ. The CDR3, as DNA: TGCGCCAGCAGCTCCATCACAGGTTCGGGGGGTTCTGGGGCCAACGTCCTGACTTTC. It encodes CASSSITGSGGSGANVLTF.

The chain employs TRBV12-3 or TRBV12-4 and TRBJ2-7; D tentatively fits TRBD1 or TRBD2 (5 bases each). The V end lost 6 bases, the J end lost 10 bases, and 13 bases lay between the germline ends. The CDR3 runs to 11 residues. CDR3 in DNA: TGTGCCAGCAGCTCCGGGGCCAGTCAGTACTTC. It yields the protein CASSSGASQYF.

This clonotype was observed a handful of times. The rearrangement links TRBV12-3 or TRBV12-4 to TRBJ2-7, with 8 bases that match TRBD2. The CDR3 is made up of 14 amino acids. V lost 6 bases, J lost 2 bases, and 6 bases stayed unmatched. The CDR3 reads CASRFAGGPYEQYF. For the CDR3, the DNA is TGTGCCAGCAGGTTCGCGGGGGGCCCCTACGAGCAGTACTTC.

The V call is TRBV15, the J call TRBJ2-1; D is uncertain. The CDR3 is 15 residues long. CDR1 is LNHNV, CDR2 YYDKDF, per germline (reference sequence). V lost 0 bases and J lost 0, with 6 bases in between. The chain's CDR3 is CATSRDRTSYNEQFF. The CDR3 DNA is TGTGCCACCAGCAGAGATCGGACCTCCTACAATGAGCAGTTCTTC. Variable domain in full (rest from reference TRBV15 and TRBJ2-1): DAMVIQNPRYQVTQFGKPVTLSCSQTLNHNVMYWYQQKSSQAPKLLFHYYDKDFNNEADTPDNFQSRRPNTSFCFLDIRSPGLGDTAMYLCATSRDRTSYNEQFFGPGTRLTVL.

This clonotype has only a few counts. The gene calls are TRBV18 and TRBJ2-5, with D possibly being TRBD1 (6 bases). The CDR3 loop spans 14 amino acids. Trimming removed 1 base from V and 2 bases from J, with 8 bases in between. From germline, CDR1 is KGHSH and CDR2 LQKENI. CDR3 DNA sequence: TGTGCCAGCTCACCACTCACAGGGCAAGAGACCCAGTACTTC. It codes for CASSPLTGQETQYF.

The genes are TRBV21-1 and TRBJ1-5. TRBV21-1 corresponds to a pseudogene. The CDR3 is 20 amino acids. CDR3 sequence reads: CASSNHGQATHPISNQPQHF. CDR3 bases: TGTGCCAGCAGCAACCACGGCCAGGCCACCCATCCGATTAGCAATCAGCCCCAGCATTTT.

Concerning this clonotype itself: A much larger clone is a single base away; this may be a read error. The chain uses TRBV5-5 and TRBJ2-5, with 9 positions matching TRBD1. The V gene's germline CDR1 is SGHKS and CDR2 YYEKEE (reference sequence). The CDR3 runs to 13 residues. V lost 3 bases and J lost 3; bases outside the gene matches: 0. The CDR3 region has the DNA TGTGCCAGCAGCTGGACAGGGGAAGAGACCCAGTACTTC. Its protein product is CASSWTGEETQYF.

CDR3 in DNA: TGCGCCAGCAGCCCGGCTCTGAGAGTCGATACGCAGTATTTT. Translated: CASSPALRVDTQYF. The gene calls are TRBV5-1 and TRBJ2-3, with unresolved D. V was shortened by 4 bases and J by 6 bases, with 15 bases between the two germline ends. CDR3 size: 14 residues. In germline, CDR1 is SGHRS, CDR2 YFSETQ.

This clonotype was seen a handful of times. The chain carries TRBV7-2 and TRBJ2-1; D may be TRBD2 (6 bases). The V gene's germline CDR1 is SGHTA and CDR2 FQGNSA. Trimming shortened V by 5 bases and J by 1 base, and 15 bases separated the two germline ends. CDR3 length equals 16 residues. The CDR3 spells CASSAFGGSSYNEQFF. CDR3 sequence (DNA): TGTGCCAGCAGCGCCTTCGGGGGTTCTTCCTACAATGAGCAGTTCTTC.

The genes are TRBV3-1 and TRBJ2-7; TRBD2 might be the D (5 bases). The CDR3 is 14 residues long. Looked up from germline, CDR1 is LGHDT and CDR2 is YNNKEL (reference sequence). The ends were cut back, 1 base at V and 4 bases at J, with 11 bases in the middle. CDR3 DNA sequence: TGTGCCAGCAGCCAAGTCTGGCTAGCTTACGAGCAGTACTTC. Translating it yields CASSQVWLAYEQYF.

This clonotype has at least ten counts. V is TRBV6-2 or TRBV6-3 and J is TRBJ2-7; the match to TRBD1 covers 8 bases. Germline CDR1 and CDR2: MNHEY and SVGEGT. This CDR3 is 13 amino acids long. J gave up 2 bases and V 4 bases, and 1 base lay outside the gene matches. The CDR3 DNA is TGTGCCAGCAGTTCGGACAGGGCCTACGAGCAGTACTTC. Amino acids: CASSSDRAYEQYF.

This chain joins TRBV6-2 or TRBV6-3 and TRBJ2-7; D possibly corresponds to TRBD1 (6 bases). Trimming left V 2 bases short and J 0 bases short, with 14 bases between. CDR1 and CDR2 (germline): MNHEY, SVGEGT. The CDR3 runs to 16 residues. The CDR3 region is CASSYGTTFHSYEQYF. The CDR3, as DNA: TGTGCCAGCAGTTACGGGACAACTTTCCACTCCTACGAGCAGTACTTC.

The chain recombines TRBV6-2 or TRBV6-3 with TRBJ2-7; D remains ambiguous. Germline assignment: CDR1 MNHEY and CDR2 SVGEGT. V was cut by 6 bases and J by 5 bases, with 8 bases left in between. CDR3 length: 11 residues. The CDR3: CASSFPDEQYF. For the CDR3, the DNA is TGTGCCAGCAGCTTCCCCGACGAGCAGTACTTC.

This chain uses TRBV14 with TRBJ1-2, with D hard to call. The CDR3 length is 13 residues. V dropped 1 base and J dropped 8 bases, with 11 bases sitting between them. In germline, CDR1 is SGHDN, CDR2 FVKESK. CDR3 loop: CASSQVEGIGYTF. The CDR3 bases are TGTGCCAGCAGCCAAGTCGAAGGGATCGGCTACACCTTC. The variable domain in full, completed from reference TRBV14 and TRBJ1-2, reads EAGVTQFPSHSVIEKGQTVTLRCDPISGHDNLYWYRRVMGKEIKFLLHFVKESKQDESGMPNNRFLAERTGGTYSTLKVQPAELEDSGVYFCASSQVEGIGYTFGSGTRLTVV.

The chain carries TRBV2 and TRBJ2-6; tentative D call: TRBD2 (6 bases). The CDR3 is 18 residues long. The ends were cut back, 8 bases at V and 4 bases at J, with 24 bases in the middle. The germline V gene encodes CDR1 SNHLY and CDR2 FYNNEI. Written as DNA, the CDR3 is TGTGCCAGCGAGCGGGTCCAGGGTTTCGCGTTGGGGGCCAACGTCCTGACTTTC. Translating it yields CASERVQGFALGANVLTF.

The chain employs TRBV18 and TRBJ2-6; 7 nucleotides align to TRBD1. This CDR3 comprises 19 residues. Germline V gene sequence: CDR1 KGHSH, CDR2 LQKENI. Trimming at V came to 2 bases and at J to 1 base, leaving 11 bases not matched to a gene. This CDR3 is CASSPGWGRQGSGANVLTF. The DNA for the CDR3 is TGTGCCAGCTCACCAGGCTGGGGACGACAGGGTTCTGGGGCCAACGTCCTGACTTTC.

On this clonotype: This clone may be a read error of a much larger clone one base away. V is TRBV7-2 and J is TRBJ2-7; D is possibly TRBD1 or TRBD2 (5 bases each). Germline V gene data show CDR1 as SGHTA and CDR2 as FQGNSA. The CDR3 is 14 residues long. Trimming took off 3 bases at V and 0 bases at J, with 9 bases between the two ends. CDR3 region: CASSLGRISYEQYF. CDR3 bases: TGTGCCAGCAGCTTGGGACGGATCTCCTACGAGCAGTACTTC.

V and J are TRBV28 and TRBJ1-2; no reliable D call. With 9 bases removed from V and 6 bases from J, the gap between germline ends came to 14 bases. Germline V gene lookup returns CDR1 MDHEN and CDR2 SYDVKM. The CDR3 extends over 12 amino acids. In DNA, the CDR3 is TGTGCCAGTGCGGCTGGGAAACATGGCTACACCTTC. Translated, it gives CASAAGKHGYTF.

Only a few counts were recorded for this clonotype. In DNA, the CDR3 is TGTGCCATCTCCGGGACTGGTAACCGACACAATGAGCAGTTCTTC. Protein: CAISGTGNRHNEQFF. This chain uses TRBV2 with TRBJ2-1, with a weak D call TRBD2 (6 bases). V lost 10 bases and J lost 5, with 21 bases in between. The CDR3 has 15 amino acids. CDR1 is SNHLY and CDR2 is FYNNEI in the germline V gene.

V usage is TRBV3-1 and J usage is TRBJ2-3; the D gene is possibly TRBD2 (5 bases). The CDR3 sequence is 16 residues long. CDR1 is LGHDT and CDR2 is YNNKEL in the germline V gene (reference sequence). V lost 4 bases and J lost 2, with 16 bases in between. The CDR3 here is CASSPRRSGNTDTQYF. The DNA of the CDR3 is TGTGCCAGCAGCCCTAGGCGAAGCGGAAACACAGATACGCAGTATTTT.

Of note for this clonotype: The junction differs from germline at one of its ends, possibly a read error. The rearrangement joins TRBV10-3 to TRBJ1-2; weak D call: TRBD1 (5 bases). The CDR3 consists of 14 residues. The germline gives CDR1 ENHRY, CDR2 SYGVKD. The CDR3 region is CASSSEGTLGGYTF. CDR3 nucleotide sequence: TGTGCCAGCAGTTCTGAGGGGACTCTTGGTGGCTACACCTTC.

This chain uses TRBV4-2 with TRBJ1-4; the match to TRBD1 covers 9 bases. CDR1 is LGHNA and CDR2 is YNFKEQ in the germline V gene. The CDR3 is 15 amino acids. The ends lost 0 bases at V and 6 bases at J; junction bases unmatched: 2. CDR3 protein: CASSQDWTGDEKLFF. The CDR3 nucleotides are TGTGCCAGCAGCCAAGATTGGACAGGGGATGAAAAACTGTTTTTT.

J is TRBJ2-4 and V is TRBV20-1; D is possibly TRBD1 (6 bases). This CDR3 contains 15 residues. The ends were cut back, 3 bases at V and 13 bases at J, with 25 bases in the middle. Germline CDR1 and CDR2: DFQATT and SNEGSKA (reference sequence). Here the CDR3 reads CSASRGHSSNNEQYF. The CDR3 nucleotides read TGCAGTGCTAGTCGGGGACACAGCTCTAACAATGAGCAGTACTTC.

This clonotype was seen more than once but under ten times. The chain links TRBV6-5 to TRBJ2-1; TRBD2 matches at 9 bases. With V trimmed by 2 bases and J by 0 bases, 5 bases remained unmatched. From germline, CDR1 is MNHEY and CDR2 SVGAGI. The CDR3 is 17 residues long. CDR3 DNA: TGTGCCAGCAGTTACGGTCCGGGACTAGCCTCCTACAATGAGCAGTTCTTC. Encoded protein: CASSYGPGLASYNEQFF.

This clonotype was observed once. The chain combines TRBV5-5 with TRBJ1-6; TRBD1 might be the D (6 bases). The germline V gene encodes CDR1 SGHKS and CDR2 YYEKEE (reference sequence). The CDR3 is 13 residues long. The V end was cut by 3 bases, the J end by 8 bases, with 9 bases between. This CDR3 reads CASSWRTDSPLHF. The CDR3 nucleotides read TGTGCCAGCAGCTGGCGGACAGATTCACCCCTCCACTTT.

This clonotype was seen a few times. The V and J genes are TRBV20-1 and TRBJ1-5; D is possibly TRBD1 (5 bases). V was trimmed by 3 bases and J by 7 bases, leaving 7 bases between them. CDR1 and CDR2 from the germline V gene are DFQATT and SNEGSKA (reference sequence). The CDR3 contains 11 residues. In DNA form, the CDR3 reads TGCAGTGCTAGGGGGCACCAGCCCCAGCATTTT. It specifies CSARGHQPQHF.

J is TRBJ1-5 and V is TRBV19; tentatively, D is TRBD1 (6 bases). Germline V CDR1 and CDR2: LNHDA, SQIVND (reference sequence). V was clipped by 3 bases and J by 1 base, with 10 bases between them. There are 15 residues in the CDR3. CDR3 region: CASSIGQRSNQPQHF. For the CDR3, the DNA is TGTGCCAGTAGTATTGGACAGCGCAGCAATCAGCCCCAGCATTTT.

The rearrangement uses TRBV11-2 and TRBJ1-4, with D unresolved. Germline V gene sequence: CDR1 SGHAT, CDR2 FQNNGV. Trimming shortened V by 6 bases and J by 6 bases, and 17 bases separated the two germline ends. The length of the CDR3 is 15 residues. The chain's CDR3 is CASSLLRGGDEKLFF. DNA for the CDR3: TGTGCCAGCAGTCTCCTGCGGGGTGGTGATGAAAAACTGTTTTTT.